The 7 T cell receptor beta chains below come from one sample, sequenced in a study of blood T cell repertoires in COVID-19. The method was immunoSEQ multiplex PCR; TCRdb's version includes in-frame clones alone and lacks a portion of them. Of over 250,000 clones in the sample, more than 80% are singletons; the top ten hold 6.3%. Sequenced: peripheral blood. The receptor source for this set is a woman aged 50 to 60 with COVID-19, enrolled during active disease.

This chain links TRBV5-1 with TRBJ1-4; D may be TRBD1 (5 bases). Germline V gene sequence: CDR1 SGHRS, CDR2 YFSETQ. The ends were cut back, 0 bases at V and 3 bases at J, with 15 bases in the middle. This CDR3 is built from 17 residues. CDR3 region: CASSLAGGSGANEKLFF. The CDR3 coding sequence is TGCGCCAGCAGCTTGGCGGGAGGTTCGGGGGCTAATGAAAAACTGTTTTTT.

The CDR3 spells CASSNLARANTGELFF. In nucleotides, the CDR3 is TGTGCCAGCAGCAATCTAGCGCGCGCGAACACCGGGGAGCTGTTTTTT. The chain couples TRBV7-8 to TRBJ2-2; D is possibly TRBD2 (6 bases). Germline CDR1 is SGHVS and CDR2 is FQNEAQ. Between the trimmed V and J ends, which lost 5 bases and 0 bases, there was a span of 13 bases. The CDR3 totals 16 residues.

Here the CDR3 DNA reads TGTGCCAGCGGAAACAGGGAGCGTTCACCCCTCCACTTT. This encodes CASGNRERSPLHF. The chain has TRBV15 and TRBJ1-6, with D possibly being TRBD1 (6 bases). There are 13 residues in the CDR3. Trimming took off 10 bases at V and 9 bases at J, with 16 bases between the two ends. Per the germline V gene, CDR1 is LNHNV and CDR2 is YYDKDF (reference sequence). The variable domain in full, completed from reference TRBV15 and TRBJ1-6, reads DAMVIQNPRYQVTQFGKPVTLSCSQTLNHNVMYWYQQKSSQAPKLLFHYYDKDFNNEADTPDNFQSRRPNTSFCFLDIRSPGLGDTAMYLCASGNRERSPLHFGNGTRLTVT.

This clone was detected once. The DNA for the CDR3 is TGTGCCAGCAGCCTCCGGGGGGGGAACTATGGCTACACCTTC. Amino acid sequence: CASSLRGGNYGYTF. The rearrangement uses TRBV6-2 or TRBV6-3 and TRBJ1-2, with D maybe TRBD1 (5 bases). The ends were cut back, 6 bases at V and 2 bases at J, with 13 bases in the middle. The CDR3 spans 14 residues. CDR1 is MNHEY and CDR2 is SVGEGT in the germline V gene.

The chain couples TRBV27 to TRBJ2-3; D remains unclear. The CDR3 loop spans 15 amino acids. Germline CDR1 MNHEY, CDR2 SMNVEV (reference sequence). V gave up 5 bases and J gave up 4 bases, with 16 bases separating them. CDR3 sequence (DNA): TGTGCCAGCAGTCCGCGACCGAGGCGGTCAGATACGCAGTATTTT. Its translation is CASSPRPRRSDTQYF.

This clone was found a few times. The genes are TRBV5-4 and TRBJ1-6, with a weak D call TRBD1 (5 bases). V lost 5 bases, J lost 8 bases, and 20 bases lay in between. Per the germline V gene, CDR1 is SGHNT and CDR2 is YYREEE (reference sequence). The CDR3 contains 16 residues. The CDR3 reads CASSPSPGGAYSPLHF. The CDR3 nucleotides read TGTGCCAGCAGTCCCTCACCAGGTGGGGCTTATTCACCCCTCCACTTT. Full variable domain (missing parts from reference TRBV5-4 and TRBJ1-6): ETGVTQSPTHLIKTRGQQVTLRCSSQSGHNTVSWYQQALGQGPQFIFQYYREEENGRGNFPPRFSGLQFPNYSSELNVNALELDDSALYLCASSPSPGGAYSPLHFGNGTRLTVT.

This chain connects TRBV9 to TRBJ1-1; 8 nucleotides line up with TRBD1. Germline V gene lookup returns CDR1 SGDLS and CDR2 YYNGEE. This CDR3 is built from 15 residues. Trimming at V came to 4 bases and at J to 0 bases, leaving 5 bases not matched to a gene. The CDR3 loop reads CASSRQGLMNTEAFF. The CDR3 DNA reads as TGTGCCAGCAGCAGACAGGGGTTAATGAACACTGAAGCTTTCTTT.